Below, 23 T cell receptor beta chains from the same sample are listed, as sequenced in a study of blood T cell repertoires in COVID-19. The protocol was immunoSEQ multiplex PCR, while the TCRdb copy is restricted to in-frame clones and leaves out a portion. The data hold roughly 330,000 clones, with roughly nine tenths observed a single time. The sample comprised peripheral blood. These receptors were taken from a man younger than 35 who had recovered from COVID-19.

The V call is TRBV5-8, the J call TRBJ1-1, with D unresolved. CDR1 SGHTS and CDR2 YDEGEE come from the germline V gene. The CDR3 spans 15 residues. Trimming removed 4 bases at V and 4 bases at J, with 17 bases between. CDR3: CASSRTIGESTEAFF. In DNA form, the CDR3 reads TGTGCCAGCAGCCGAACAATTGGGGAGTCCACTGAAGCTTTCTTT.

The V call is TRBV11-2, the J call TRBJ2-1, with 9 bases identical to TRBD1. CDR3 length: 19 residues. V shed 5 bases, J shed 0 bases, and the junction held 14 bases outside the gene matches. Looked up from germline, CDR1 is SGHAT and CDR2 is FQNNGV. CDR3 loop: CASSPSHGTGTYSYNEQFF. The CDR3 DNA is TGTGCCAGCAGCCCGAGCCACGGGACAGGGACGTACTCCTACAATGAGCAGTTCTTC.

The chain links TRBV3-1 (or the pseudogene TRBV3-2) to TRBJ2-1; TRBD1 matches 9 bases. Germline V gene lookup returns CDR1 LGHDT and CDR2 YNNKEL (reference sequence). V lost 2 bases, J lost 8 bases, and 13 bases stayed unmatched. The CDR3 runs 17 residues. CDR3 DNA sequence: TGTGCCAGCAGCCAAACAGCCGGGACAGGGAGGGGTCATGAGCAGTTCTTC. Its translation: CASSQTAGTGRGHEQFF.

The chain is built from TRBV9 and TRBJ1-2; D unresolved. This CDR3 is built from 15 residues. With 0 bases removed from V and 4 bases from J, the gap between germline ends came to 13 bases. CDR1 and CDR2 (germline): SGDLS, YYNGEE. The CDR3 loop reads CASSVDSTAIYGYTF. The DNA of the CDR3 is TGTGCCAGCAGCGTAGATTCTACAGCTATCTATGGCTACACCTTC.

This sequence joins TRBV29-1 and TRBJ1-1; 10 nucleotides align to TRBD1. The germline gives CDR1 SQVTM, CDR2 ANQGSEA. J gave up 0 bases and V 5 bases, and 3 bases lay outside the gene matches. This CDR3 is built from 14 residues. The CDR3 here is CSVRQGALNTEAFF. The CDR3 DNA follows: TGCAGCGTTAGACAGGGGGCATTGAACACTGAAGCTTTCTTT.

The chain is built from TRBV28 and TRBJ2-1; D may be TRBD1 (6 bases). The CDR3 loop spans 16 amino acids. Germline V CDR1 and CDR2: MDHEN, SYDVKM. V lost 4 bases and J 4 bases, leaving 17 bases between the germline ends. As DNA, the CDR3 is TGTGCCAGCAGTTCCCCTGTACAGGGAAATTACAATGAGCAGTTCTTC. It translates to CASSSPVQGNYNEQFF.

The chain joins TRBV12-5 to TRBJ2-1; TRBD2 is a possible D gene (5 bases). CDR1 is LGHNT, CDR2 FRNRAP, per germline. V lost 1 base and J 5 bases, leaving 18 bases between the germline ends. The CDR3 runs to 17 residues. This CDR3 is CASGLALGSGLNNEQFF. The CDR3 bases are TGTGCTAGTGGTTTGGCACTAGGGTCAGGACTTAACAATGAGCAGTTCTTC.

DNA for the CDR3: TGTGCCAGCAGCTTGAGCGGGAGGGCCGACGAGCAGTACTTC. Its protein is CASSLSGRADEQYF. The rearrangement joins TRBV5-4 to TRBJ2-7; TRBD2 agrees at 10 bases. Germline CDR1 and CDR2: SGHNT and YYREEE (reference sequence). The CDR3 loop spans 14 amino acids. V lost 1 base, J lost 5 bases, and 3 bases stayed unmatched.

This clone showed up just once. The DNA of the CDR3 is TGCGCCAGCAGCCAATCAGCGGGGTACTCCTACGAGCAGTACTTC. Encoded protein: CASSQSAGYSYEQYF. V and J are TRBV4-1 and TRBJ2-7; 7 bases line up with TRBD2. The germline V gene encodes CDR1 MGHRA and CDR2 YSYEKL. The CDR3 loop spans 15 amino acids. V shed 2 bases and J 0 bases; nucleotides not matched to a gene: 4.

The chain couples TRBV25-1 to TRBJ2-7; 14 nucleotides line up with TRBD2. Losses at the gene ends were 3 bases for V and 4 bases for J; bases not matched to a gene: 5. The CDR3 is made up of 16 amino acids. The germline V gene has CDR1 MGHDK and CDR2 SYGVNS. The CDR3 region has the DNA TGTGCCAGCAGTGACCGAGGGACTAGCGGGAGTTACGAGCAGTACTTC. Amino acid sequence: CASSDRGTSGSYEQYF.

The chain couples TRBV6-5 to TRBJ2-2; tentative D call: TRBD2 (6 bases). Germline V gives CDR1 MNHEY, CDR2 SVGAGI. Trimming took 0 bases from V and 4 from J, leaving 12 bases between them. This CDR3 comprises 16 residues. CDR3 nucleotides: TGTGCCAGCAGTTACTCGAGTCTAGCGAGCACCGGGGAGCTGTTTTTT. This encodes CASSYSSLASTGELFF.

This chain joins TRBV12-3 or TRBV12-4 and TRBJ1-1; D is possibly TRBD1 (5 bases). V was clipped by 3 bases and J by 6 bases, with 8 bases between them. The CDR3 runs 12 residues. CDR3 residues: CASSFRGAEAFF. CDR3 DNA: TGTGCCAGCAGTTTCCGGGGGGCTGAAGCTTTCTTT.

Here the CDR3 reads CASSEARLAGTYNEQFF. DNA for the CDR3: TGTGCCAGCAGTGAAGCGAGGCTAGCGGGTACCTACAATGAGCAGTTCTTC. The rearrangement uses TRBV2 and TRBJ2-1, with 8 bases fitting TRBD2. CDR1 is SNHLY and CDR2 is FYNNEI in the germline V gene. Trimming removed 0 bases from V and 2 bases from J; junction bases left unmatched: 6. The length of the CDR3 is 17 residues.

The rearrangement uses TRBV2 and TRBJ2-7; D ambiguous. Between the trimmed V and J ends, which lost 2 bases and 6 bases, there was a span of 8 bases. The V gene's germline CDR1 is SNHLY and CDR2 FYNNEI. There are 12 residues in the CDR3. The CDR3 is CASSETLGEQYF. The CDR3 bases are TGTGCCAGCAGTGAAACTCTTGGCGAGCAGTACTTC. Together with reference TRBV2 and TRBJ2-7, the CDR3 gives the full variable domain: EPEVTQTPSHQVTQMGQEVILRCVPISNHLYFYWYRQILGQKVEFLVSFYNNEISEKSEIFDDQFSVERPDGSNFTLKIRSTKLEDSAMYFCASSETLGEQYFGPGTRLTVT.

This clone was seen only once. The chain employs TRBV3-1 (or the pseudogene TRBV3-2) and TRBJ1-2; TRBD1 might be the D (5 bases). In germline, CDR1 is LGHDT, CDR2 YNNKEL (reference sequence). V was cut by 2 bases and J by 8 bases, with 12 bases left in between. The CDR3 extends over 13 amino acids. The CDR3 nucleotides read TGTGCCAGCAGCCAAACGGGGGAGTGGGGCTACACCTTC. Translation gives CASSQTGEWGYTF.

This chain uses TRBV19 with TRBJ1-5; D gene uncertain. The CDR3 contains 14 residues. Germline CDR1 and CDR2: LNHDA and SQIVND (reference sequence). V gave up 5 bases and J gave up 5 bases, with 13 bases separating them. CDR3 region: CASSFEPGDQPQHF. CDR3 in DNA: TGTGCCAGTAGTTTCGAACCCGGAGATCAGCCCCAGCATTTT.

The chain combines TRBV29-1 with TRBJ1-3; 11 nucleotides agree with TRBD1. V dropped 3 bases and J dropped 5; count of bases not matched to a gene: 9. The CDR3 runs to 16 residues. Germline V gene data show CDR1 as SQVTM and CDR2 as ANQGSEA. The CDR3 here is CSVEFPGTGGRNTIYF. DNA for the CDR3: TGCAGCGTTGAGTTCCCCGGGACAGGGGGAAGAAACACCATATATTTT.

J is TRBJ1-1 and V is TRBV5-1, with 9 bases matching TRBD1. In germline, CDR1 is SGHRS, CDR2 YFSETQ. Trimming removed 4 bases from V and 4 bases from J; junction bases left unmatched: 5. The CDR3 length is 14 residues. The CDR3 nucleotides are TGCGCCAGCAGCGATCCGGACAGGGGCACTGAAGCTTTCTTT. Protein: CASSDPDRGTEAFF.

V gene TRBV24-1 combines with J gene TRBJ2-3; TRBD1 matches 9 bases. Germline assignment: CDR1 KGHDR and CDR2 SFDVKD. V shed 4 bases, J shed 1 base, and the junction held 17 bases outside the gene matches. The CDR3 runs 20 residues. The CDR3 bases are TGTGCCACCAGTGAAGCACCGGGACAGGGAGGATATGGTGGCACAGATACGCAGTATTTT. It is translated as CATSEAPGQGGYGGTDTQYF.

The chain's CDR3 is CASSLATGGGNSPLHF. The CDR3 DNA sequence: TGCGCCAGCAGCCTAGCGACAGGGGGCGGTAATTCACCCCTCCACTTT. The rearrangement links TRBV5-1 to TRBJ1-6; 10 nucleotides align to TRBD1. This CDR3 comprises 16 residues. Losses at the gene ends were 4 bases for V and 6 bases for J; bases not matched to a gene: 7. The germline CDR1 and CDR2 sequences are SGHRS and YFSETQ. The whole variable domain, remainder taken from reference TRBV5-1 and TRBJ1-6, is KAGVTQTPRYLIKTRGQQVTLSCSPISGHRSVSWYQQTPGQGLQFLFEYFSETQRNKGNFPGRFSGRQFSNSRSEMNVSTLELGDSALYLCASSLATGGGNSPLHFGNGTRLTVT.

The V call is TRBV7-3, the J call TRBJ2-2; 10 bases line up with TRBD2. In germline, CDR1 is SGHTA, CDR2 FQGTGA. After removal of 5 bases from V and 4 bases from J, the junction contained 7 bases not matched to a gene. The CDR3 covers 16 residues. The CDR3 sequence: CASSASSGSGTGELFF. The CDR3 region has the DNA TGTGCCAGCAGCGCATCTAGCGGGAGCGGCACCGGGGAGCTGTTTTTT.

The gene calls are TRBV6-5 and TRBJ2-1; TRBD2 might be the D (6 bases). CDR1 and CDR2 (germline): MNHEY, SVGAGI. V was cut by 10 bases and J by 4 bases, with 20 bases left in between. The CDR3 is 15 amino acids. CDR3 coding DNA: TGTGCCACCACATACGGGACTCCCGGATACAATGAGCAGTTCTTC. Translating gives CATTYGTPGYNEQFF.

The gene calls are TRBV4-1 and TRBJ1-4, with unresolved D. In germline, CDR1 is MGHRA, CDR2 YSYEKL. Trimming pared 0 bases from V and 8 bases from J, leaving 13 bases between. CDR3 length equals 15 residues. CDR3 sequence reads: CASSQEMREREKLFF. The CDR3 bases are TGCGCCAGCAGCCAAGAAATGAGGGAGAGGGAAAAACTGTTTTTT.